The 20 T cell receptor beta chains listed next were all sequenced from one sample in a study of blood T cells in healthy people across ages. Then a second PCR, running roughly 7 to 11 cycles, was carried out with a sample-barcoded 5' primer and a J-beta primer mix. TCRdb itself ran the 5' RACE reads through MiXCR, one entry per CDR3 protein. In the table there are approximately 1,700,000 distinct CDR3 sequences, about two fifths of which are singletons. The sample comprised blood. The receptors were sampled from a human donor in good health.

This clonotype has ten or more counts. The V gene is TRBV6-2 or TRBV6-3, the J gene TRBJ2-3; perhaps TRBD1 as D (5 bases). V was shortened by 5 bases and J by 6 bases, with 9 bases between the two germline ends. The CDR3 is made up of 12 amino acids. The V gene's germline CDR1 is MNHEY and CDR2 SVGEGT. CDR3 in DNA: TGTGCCAGCAGTGACCCAGGGGATACGCAGTATTTT. Translation: CASSDPGDTQYF.

This chain connects TRBV7-2 to TRBJ2-1; 8 nucleotides line up with TRBD1. The CDR3 consists of 15 residues. The junction had 8 bases not matched to a gene; V was cut back by 5 bases and J by 5 bases. Germline CDR1 reads SGHTA; CDR2 reads FQGNSA. The CDR3 DNA sequence: TGTGCCAGCAGCCGATTCAGGGGGCCCAACAATGAGCAGTTCTTC. It specifies CASSRFRGPNNEQFF.

This clonotype was seen more than once but under ten times. The chain is built from TRBV7-9 and TRBJ2-3, with 9 bases identical to TRBD2. The CDR3 is made up of 14 amino acids. V shed 4 bases and J 4 bases; nucleotides not matched to a gene: 3. The germline V gene encodes CDR1 SEHNR and CDR2 FQNEAQ (reference sequence). CDR3 DNA sequence: TGTGCCAGCAGCTCCTTAGCGGGAGCAGATACGCAGTATTTT. This sequence encodes CASSSLAGADTQYF.

The chain is built from TRBV28 and TRBJ1-1; D is perhaps TRBD1 (6 bases). The length of the CDR3 is 14 residues. The germline V gene encodes CDR1 MDHEN and CDR2 SYDVKM. V dropped 8 bases and J dropped 9 bases, with 22 bases sitting between them. CDR3 in amino acids: CASLPSGGLYKAFF. The CDR3 nucleotides are TGTGCCAGCCTACCATCCGGGGGGCTGTACAAAGCTTTCTTT.

On this clonotype itself: Relative to the germline gene, one junction end is altered; a read error may explain this. J is TRBJ1-1 and V is TRBV14, with D tentatively TRBD1 (5 bases). Germline V gene sequence: CDR1 SGHDN, CDR2 FVKESK. CDR3 size: 14 residues. The CDR3 reads CASSQFAGNPEAFF. The CDR3 DNA reads as TGTGCCAGCAGCCAATTTGCAGGGAACCCTGAAGCTTTCTTT.

The chain has TRBV4-3 and TRBJ2-3, with 8 nucleotides matching TRBD1. CDR1 and CDR2 (germline): LGHNA, YSLEER. J was trimmed by 4 bases and V by 1 base; bases with no gene match: 13. The CDR3 is 18 residues long. CDR3 nucleotide sequence: TGCGCCAGCAGCCAAGTACTTCGGACAGGGACAAGGGCAGATACGCAGTATTTT. Protein product: CASSQVLRTGTRADTQYF.

V gene TRBV6-2 or TRBV6-3 combines with J gene TRBJ2-7; 8 bases align to TRBD1. Germline-derived CDR1 and CDR2 are MNHEY and SVGEGT. The CDR3 is 15 amino acids. The junction had 10 bases not matched to a gene; V was cut back by 6 bases and J by 3 bases. CDR3 residues: CASRADREARYEQYF. Here the CDR3 DNA reads TGTGCCAGCAGAGCGGACAGGGAGGCGCGCTACGAGCAGTACTTC.

The V call is TRBV4-2, the J call TRBJ2-2; D uncertain. The CDR3 consists of 15 residues. V lost 2 bases and J 6 bases, leaving 13 bases between the germline ends. Germline V CDR1 and CDR2: LGHNA, YNFKEQ. CDR3 DNA: TGTGCCAGCAGCCAACTTTTGTCAGGCTCCGGGGAGCTGTTTTTT. Its translation: CASSQLLSGSGELFF.

The CDR3 spells CASSRLTGFGGETQYF. CDR3 nucleotides: TGTGCCAGCAGTAGGCTCACAGGGTTTGGTGGAGAGACCCAGTACTTC. The V and J genes are TRBV6-2 or TRBV6-3 and TRBJ2-4, with D perhaps TRBD1 (6 bases). Matching the DNA end better, TRBJ2-5 makes the J call doubtful. Germline V gene data show CDR1 as MNHEY and CDR2 as SVGEGT. The CDR3 totals 16 residues.

In this sample, this clonotype turned up a few times. The chain couples TRBV7-2 to TRBJ2-1; the D gene is possibly TRBD2 (5 bases). Germline CDR1 reads SGHTA; CDR2 reads FQGNSA. Trimming took off 2 bases at V and 1 base at J, with 15 bases between the two ends. The CDR3 has 17 residues. CDR3 amino acids: CASSLRSGSSSYNEQFF. The DNA for the CDR3 is TGTGCCAGCAGCTTACGTTCGGGGTCCTCGTCCTACAATGAGCAGTTCTTC.

This clonotype occurred many times. V gene TRBV6-4 combines with J gene TRBJ2-1; D unresolved. V was shortened by 2 bases and J by 4 bases, with 6 bases between the two germline ends. This CDR3 contains 13 residues. Germline-derived CDR1 and CDR2 are MRHNA and SNTAGT. CDR3 in DNA: TGTGCCAGCAGTGACGGCTCTTACAATGAGCAGTTCTTC. It specifies CASSDGSYNEQFF.

The gene calls are TRBV15 and TRBJ1-2; weak D call: TRBD1 (5 bases). This CDR3 is built from 16 residues. Germline CDR1 reads LNHNV; CDR2 reads YYDKDF (reference sequence). V was cut by 0 bases and J by 5 bases, with 16 bases left in between. The CDR3 loop is CATSRDHGQGVYGYTF. The CDR3 region has the DNA TGTGCCACCAGCAGAGATCACGGCCAGGGTGTATATGGCTACACCTTC.

CDR3 sequence reads: CASSLAPRDYSPLHF. The CDR3 DNA sequence: TGCGCCAGCAGCTTGGCCCCGCGGGATTATTCACCCCTCCACTTT. V and J are TRBV5-1 and TRBJ1-6, with unresolved D. Between the trimmed V and J ends, which lost 0 bases and 8 bases, there was a span of 12 bases. Germline assignment: CDR1 SGHRS and CDR2 YFSETQ. This CDR3 contains 15 residues.

A few counts support this clonotype. This rearrangement joins TRBV5-1 to TRBJ2-7; D possibly corresponds to TRBD1 (6 bases). Germline assignment: CDR1 SGHRS and CDR2 YFSETQ. Trimming stripped 4 bases from V and 3 bases from J, with 14 bases between. The CDR3 totals 14 residues. The CDR3 coding sequence is TGCGCCAGCAGCGACTACAAGGGGGACTACGAGCAGTACTTC. It encodes CASSDYKGDYEQYF.

Points on this clonotype: At one end, the junction sequence differs from germline, possibly due to a read error. This chain joins TRBV6-5 and TRBJ1-2; no definite D call. Germline lookup yields CDR1 MNHEY and CDR2 SVGAGI. CDR3 length equals 13 residues. Written as DNA, the CDR3 is TGTGCCAGCAGACAGACTACGGCCTATGGTTACACCTTC. Protein sequence: CASRQTTAYGYTF.

This chain uses TRBV24-1 with TRBJ1-6; 8 nucleotides match TRBD1. CDR1 KGHDR and CDR2 SFDVKD come from the germline V gene. This CDR3 spans 20 amino acids. Trimming removed 4 bases from V and 1 base from J; junction bases left unmatched: 14. Here the CDR3 DNA reads TGTGCCACCAGTGAATTAGGGACAGGAGTCGGCCATTCCTATAATTCACCCCTCCACTTT. Translating gives CATSELGTGVGHSYNSPLHF.

This clonotype showed up just a few times. The chain employs TRBV9 and TRBJ2-1, with D tentatively TRBD2 (6 bases). This CDR3 spans 15 amino acids. Germline assignment: CDR1 SGDLS and CDR2 YYNGEE. V was trimmed by 0 bases and J by 6 bases, leaving 13 bases between them. The chain's CDR3 is CASSVDGGASNEQFF. For the CDR3, the DNA is TGTGCCAGCAGCGTAGATGGAGGGGCGAGCAATGAGCAGTTCTTC.

This clonotype was detected a few times. This chain links TRBV15 with TRBJ2-5, with 9 bases lining up with TRBD1. The V segment lost 0 bases and the J segment 1 base; nucleotides outside the gene matches: 6. This CDR3 contains 17 residues. In germline, CDR1 is LNHNV, CDR2 YYDKDF (reference sequence). The CDR3 nucleotides are TGTGCCACCAGCAGAGAAAAGGACAGGGGCATCCAAGAGACCCAGTACTTC. It is translated as CATSREKDRGIQETQYF.

This clonotype was seen a few times. The chain combines TRBV11-2 with TRBJ2-5; TRBD2 aligns across 7 bases. This CDR3 spans 14 amino acids. The J segment lost 4 bases and the V segment lost 4 bases, leaving 6 bases of the junction unmatched. Germline V gene sequence: CDR1 SGHAT, CDR2 FQNNGV. As DNA, the CDR3 is TGTGCCAGCAGCTATAACGGGAGGCGAGAGACCCAGTACTTC. This codes for CASSYNGRRETQYF.

For this clonotype: Sequence at one end of the junction differs from germline and may be a read error. The chain links TRBV5-1 to TRBJ1-2, with no clear D. CDR3 length: 12 amino acids. Looked up from germline, CDR1 is SGHRS and CDR2 is YFSETQ. The CDR3 is CAGSPEGYGYTF. The CDR3 DNA reads TGCGCCGGCAGCCCCGAAGGGTATGGCTACACCTTC.